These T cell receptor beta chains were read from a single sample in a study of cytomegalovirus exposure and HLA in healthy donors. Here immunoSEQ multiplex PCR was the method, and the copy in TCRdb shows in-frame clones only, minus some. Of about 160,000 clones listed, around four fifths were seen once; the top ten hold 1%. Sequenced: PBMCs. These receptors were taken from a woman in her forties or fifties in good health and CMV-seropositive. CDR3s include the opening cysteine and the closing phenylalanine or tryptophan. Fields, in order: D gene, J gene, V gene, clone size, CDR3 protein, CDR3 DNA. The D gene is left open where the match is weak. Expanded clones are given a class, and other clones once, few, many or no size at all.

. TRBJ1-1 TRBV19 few CASSWGSDSTEAFF TGTGCCAGTAGTTGGGGTTCCGACAGCACTGAAGCTTTCTTT
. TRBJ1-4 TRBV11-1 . CASSLYYDRPAEKLFF TGTGCCAGCAGCTTATATTACGACAGGCCCGCGGAAAAACTGTTTTTT
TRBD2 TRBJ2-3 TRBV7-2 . CASSLSGSPSTDTQYF TGTGCCAGCAGTCTTAGCGGGAGTCCGAGCACAGATACGCAGTATTTT
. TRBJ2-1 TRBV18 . CASSPPGPHSEQFF TGTGCCAGCTCACCACCCGGTCCCCACTCTGAGCAGTTCTTC
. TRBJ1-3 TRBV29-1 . CSVEDIAGNTIYF TGCAGCGTTGAGGACATCGCTGGAAACACCATATATTTT
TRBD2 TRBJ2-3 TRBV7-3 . CASSLNSGRIDTQYF TGTGCCAGCAGCTTAAATAGCGGGAGGATAGATACGCAGTATTTT
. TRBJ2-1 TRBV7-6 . CASSLDGGIPYNEQFF TGTGCCAGCAGCTTAGACGGGGGAATCCCCTACAATGAGCAGTTCTTC
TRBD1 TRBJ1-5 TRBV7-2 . CASSYRGASNQPQHF TGTGCCAGCAGCTACAGGGGCGCGAGCAATCAGCCCCAGCATTTT
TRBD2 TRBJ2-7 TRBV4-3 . CASSQEGTSGRYEQYF TGCGCCAGCAGCCAAGAGGGGACTAGCGGGCGTTACGAGCAGTACTTC
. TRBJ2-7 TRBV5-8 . CASSPAGFGGYYEQYF TGTGCCAGCAGCCCGGCCGGGTTTGGGGGGTACTACGAGCAGTACTTC
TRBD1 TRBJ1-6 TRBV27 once CASSLSWQGANSPLHF TGTGCCAGCAGTTTATCCTGGCAGGGGGCTAATTCACCCCTCCACTTT
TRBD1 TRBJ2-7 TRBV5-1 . CASSLGTGYSSYEQYF TGCGCCAGCAGCTTGGGGACAGGATATTCGTCCTACGAGCAGTACTTC
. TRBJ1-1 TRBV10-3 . CAIREGLANTEAFF TGTGCCATCAGGGAAGGACTCGCCAACACTGAAGCTTTCTTT
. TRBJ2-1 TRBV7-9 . CASTPDSPPYNEQFF TGTGCCAGCACCCCAGATAGCCCTCCCTACAATGAGCAGTTCTTC
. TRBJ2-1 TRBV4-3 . CASSQVRPGWNEQFF TGCGCCAGCAGCCAAGTAAGGCCGGGTTGGAATGAGCAGTTCTTC
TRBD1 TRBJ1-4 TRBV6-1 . CASSGGGQGALLTNEKLFF TGTGCCAGCAGTGGGGGGGGACAGGGGGCTCTCTTAACTAATGAAAAACTGTTTTTT
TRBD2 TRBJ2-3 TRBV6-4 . CASSEREGLTQYF TGTGCCAGCAGTGAGCGGGAGGGCCTTACGCAGTATTTT
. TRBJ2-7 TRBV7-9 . CASSLTGVSYEQYF TGTGCCAGCAGCTTAACCGGGGTATCCTACGAGCAGTACTTC
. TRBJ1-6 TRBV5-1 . CASSLELGQVRNSPLHF TGCGCCAGCAGCTTGGAGTTAGGTCAGGTCAGAAATTCACCCCTCCACTTT
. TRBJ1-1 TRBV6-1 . CASSQDYNTEAFF TGTGCCAGCAGTCAGGACTACAACACTGAAGCTTTCTTT
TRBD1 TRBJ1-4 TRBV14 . CASSQATNRGNEKLFF TGTGCCAGCAGCCAAGCGACGAACAGGGGGAATGAAAAACTGTTTTTT
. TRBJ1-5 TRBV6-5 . CASSKLGGNQPQHF TGTGCCAGCAGCAAGCTGGGCGGCAATCAGCCCCAGCATTTT
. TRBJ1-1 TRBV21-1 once CASSKAIGGQGTEAFF TGTGCCAGCAGCAAAGCGATTGGAGGTCAAGGCACTGAAGCTTTCTTT
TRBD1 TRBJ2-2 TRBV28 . CASSLDRVGTGELFF TGTGCCAGCAGTTTAGACAGGGTCGGCACCGGGGAGCTGTTTTTT
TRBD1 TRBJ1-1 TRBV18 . CASSSTGTGGTEAFF TGTGCCAGCTCATCCACCGGGACAGGGGGAACTGAAGCTTTCTTT
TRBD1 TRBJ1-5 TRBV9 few CASSVGDRGLQPQHF TGTGCCAGCAGCGTAGGGGACAGGGGGCTTCAGCCCCAGCATTTT
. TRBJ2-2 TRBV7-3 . CASSLMAGAGELFF TGTGCCAGCAGCTTAATGGCAGGGGCCGGGGAGCTGTTTTTT
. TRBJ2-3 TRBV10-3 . CAISDQRGRGTDTQYF TGTGCCATCAGTGACCAAAGGGGTAGGGGCACAGATACGCAGTATTTT
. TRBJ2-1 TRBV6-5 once CASSYSRLDEQFF TGTGCCAGCAGTTACTCGAGGCTTGATGAGCAGTTCTTC
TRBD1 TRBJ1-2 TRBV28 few CASNIQGAQGYTF TGTGCCAGCAACATACAGGGGGCTCAAGGCTACACCTTC
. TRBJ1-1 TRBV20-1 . CSALSGEAFF TGCAGTGCGCTTTCAGGTGAAGCTTTCTTT
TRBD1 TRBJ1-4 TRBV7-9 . CASSSTTIHLDRDYEKLFF TGTGCCAGCAGCTCAACGACAATACACCTGGACAGGGACTACGAAAAACTGTTTTTT
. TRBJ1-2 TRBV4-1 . CASSQDPAKNYGYTF TGCGCCAGCAGCCAAGATCCCGCGAAGAACTATGGCTACACCTTC
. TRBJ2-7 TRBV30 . CAWSVSGVVYEQYF TGTGCCTGGAGTGTATCAGGGGTAGTCTACGAGCAGTACTTC
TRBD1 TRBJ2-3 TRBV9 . CASSVGMGTGTDTQYF TGTGCCAGCAGCGTAGGTATGGGGACAGGCACAGATACGCAGTATTTT
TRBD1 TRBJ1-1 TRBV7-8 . CASSARQGAISGAFF TGTGCCAGCAGCGCGAGACAGGGGGCGATTAGTGGAGCTTTCTTT
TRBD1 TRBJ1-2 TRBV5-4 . CASNRRDRVRYTF TGTGCCAGCAACCGCCGGGACAGGGTGCGCTACACCTTC
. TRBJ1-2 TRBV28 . CASRLAAGYYGYTF TGTGCCAGCAGGTTGGCGGCGGGGTACTATGGCTACACCTTC
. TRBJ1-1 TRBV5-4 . CASSLEVRQTEAFF TGTGCCAGCAGCTTGGAGGTGCGGCAGACCGAAGCTTTCTTT
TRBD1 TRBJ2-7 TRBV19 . CASSSSGTGSYEQYF TGTGCCAGTAGTTCATCCGGGACAGGATCCTACGAGCAGTACTTC
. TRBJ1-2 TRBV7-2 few CASSLAGGGYTF TGTGCCAGCAGCTTAGCAGGAGGCGGCTACACCTTC